This entry concerns a single T cell receptor beta chain. These data come from a study of T cells in Graves' hyperthyroidism and ophthalmopathy. Using RNA transcripts as the source, TCR beta CDR3 regions were amplified. The HTBI primer set was used in a first-round RT-PCR of the TCR CDR3. One entry per CDR3 protein results from TCRdb running MiXCR on the multiplex PCR reads. The table lists 480,000 or so distinct CDR3 sequences, 13% to 15% of them singletons, with 15% to 20% in the top ten. V shed 0 bases and J shed 2 bases, with 11 bases lying between them. Germline V CDR1 and CDR2: LNHNV, YYDKDF (reference sequence). This CDR3 is built from 15 residues.

The TCR was taken from a woman between 18 and 29 years old with Graves' hyperthyroidism. The chain recombines TRBV15 with TRBJ2-7; no clear D gene. Sequenced input: blood. The chain's CDR3 is CATSRDSPRAYEQYF. The CDR3 DNA reads TGTGCCACCAGCAGAGATTCGCCGAGAGCCTACGAGCAGTACTTC. Full variable domain (rest looked up from reference TRBV15 and TRBJ2-7): DAMVIQNPRYQVTQFGKPVTLSCSQTLNHNVMYWYQQKSSQAPKLLFHYYDKDFNNEADTPDNFQSRRPNTSFCFLDIRSPGLGDTAMYLCATSRDSPRAYEQYFGPGTRLTVT.